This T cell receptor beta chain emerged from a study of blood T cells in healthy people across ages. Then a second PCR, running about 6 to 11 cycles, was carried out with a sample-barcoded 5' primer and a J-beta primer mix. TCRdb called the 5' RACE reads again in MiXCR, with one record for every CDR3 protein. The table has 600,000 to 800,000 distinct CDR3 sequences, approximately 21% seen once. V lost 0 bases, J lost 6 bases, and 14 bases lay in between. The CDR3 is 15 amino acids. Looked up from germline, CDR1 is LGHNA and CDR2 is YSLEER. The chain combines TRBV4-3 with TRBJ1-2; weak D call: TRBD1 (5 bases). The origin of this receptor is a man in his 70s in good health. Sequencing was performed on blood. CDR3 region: CASSQDLRGGDGYTF. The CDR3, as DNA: TGCGCCAGCAGCCAAGATCTAAGGGGAGGGGATGGCTACACCTTC.